The rows below give T cell receptor beta chains drawn from one sample of a study of T cell repertoires in cytomegalovirus infection. MiXCR, applied by TCRdb to the reads, yields one record per CDR3 protein. Among 100,000 to 150,000 distinct CDR3 sequences, around 32% were seen once, and the ten largest hold 45% to 65%. These receptors are not linked to any known antigen. Sequencing used CD8+ T cells from cultured PBMCs, obtained from culture after CMV antigen stimulation. The source is a human donor in good health (CMV status not recorded). Some clones in this sample may be carry-over from other donors' samples. Each CDR3 is given with its conserved first and last residue. The D gene is left open where the match is weak. Size is omitted from some rows. Given values are once, few, many or a class for expanded clones.

j_call,v_call,d_call,clone_size,cdr3_nt,cdr3_aa
TRBJ2-1,TRBV18,-,-,TGTGCCAGCTCACCCCCGGGCCGACCCAGGTTCTTC,CASSPPGRPRFF
TRBJ1-1,TRBV6-8,-,-,TGTGCCAGCAGATTCTCCGGAGGAGAGAACACTGAAGCTTTCTTT,CASRFSGGENTEAFF
TRBJ2-6,TRBV4-1,-,once,TGCGCCAGCAGCCAAGAGGTTCTCTCTGGGGCCAACGTCCTGACTTTC,CASSQEVLSGANVLTF
TRBJ2-3,TRBV29-1,-,-,TGCAGCGTCGAAACAGGGTCAGATACGCAGTATTTT,CSVETGSDTQYF
TRBJ2-2,TRBV7-6,TRBD2,once,TGTGCCAGCAGCGGGGGACTAGCGGGGGAATTAAACACCGGGGAGCTGTTTTTT,CASSGGLAGELNTGELFF
TRBJ1-1,TRBV2,TRBD1,-,TGTGCCTGCACAGGGGGAACTGAAGCTTTCTTT,CACTGGTEAFF
TRBJ1-3,TRBV7-2,-,-,TGTGCCAGCAGCTTGCGGACGGCGAGCTCTGGAAACACCATATATTTT,CASSLRTASSGNTIYF
TRBJ1-2,TRBV6-2/TRBV6-3,TRBD1,few,TGTGCCAGCAACCAAGGACAGGCTCCCTCCGCTAACTATGGCTACACCTTC,CASNQGQAPSANYGYTF
TRBJ1-6,TRBV7-2,TRBD1,many,TGTGCCAGCAGCTCTAAACAGGGGTCGACCTATAATTCACCCCTCCACTTT,CASSSKQGSTYNSPLHF
TRBJ2-1,TRBV5-6,TRBD2,-,TGTGCCCTCGGGCTAGCGGGATCCTACAATGAGCAGTTCTTC,CALGLAGSYNEQFF
TRBJ1-2,TRBV28,-,-,TGTGCCAGCAGTTTTACCTGGGGGCAGTCCTATGGCTACACCTTC,CASSFTWGQSYGYTF
TRBJ2-6,TRBV6-1,-,few,TGTGCCAGCAGTGTTGAGGATTACGGGGCCAACGTCCTGACTTTC,CASSVEDYGANVLTF
TRBJ2-7,TRBV4-1,-,few,TGCGCCAGCAGCGCCCTTAGCGGAAGCTCCTACGAGCAGTACTTC,CASSALSGSSYEQYF
TRBJ1-1,TRBV7-8,-,many,TGTGCCAGCAGCTTAGATGTAAGGAGGACTGAAGCTTTCTTT,CASSLDVRRTEAFF
TRBJ1-6,TRBV27,-,-,TGTGCCAGCAGCTCCGGAGGGAACAATCATAATTCACCCCTCCACTTT,CASSSGGNNHNSPLHF